This record looks at one T cell receptor beta chain sequence and its context. The entry originates in a study of identical twins. Each CDR3 protein gets one entry after TCRdb re-called the 5' RACE reads with MiXCR. The sample carries 250,000 or so distinct CDR3 sequences, approximately 7% recorded once. Looked up from germline, CDR1 is SNHLY and CDR2 is FYNNEI. After removal of 9 bases from V and 5 bases from J, the junction contained 5 bases not matched to a gene. The CDR3 runs to 12 residues. Separately, the same data were catalogued under a study of yellow fever vaccine responses in identical twins.

The sequence derives from a woman aged 18-29 years in good health. The chain uses TRBV2 and TRBJ1-1; 8 bases map to TRBD1. Sequenced material: memory (CD45RO+) T cells sorted from blood. The CDR3 loop reads CARRQGWTEAFF. DNA of the CDR3: TGTGCCAGACGACAGGGGTGGACTGAAGCTTTCTTT.